Shown below are 32 T cell receptor beta chains from a single sample sequenced in a study of CD8+ T cells in alopecia areata. RNA was isolated and reverse transcribed to cDNA, the sequencing template. This table comes from immunoSEQ multiplex PCR, and its TCRdb copy is limited to in-frame clones, with some not included. The table shows more than 200,000 clones, with around two thirds occurring only once. The sample consisted of CD4+ T cells sorted from blood, taken at week 0. Every receptor here comes from a human donor with alopecia areata.

This clone was picked up a small number of times. The J gene is TRBJ2-1, the V gene TRBV6-6; tentative D call: TRBD1 (5 bases). This CDR3 spans 13 amino acids. Germline V gene sequence: CDR1 MNHNY, CDR2 SVGAGI (reference sequence). The germline V and J ends were trimmed by 4 bases and 9 bases, with 13 bases remaining between them. CDR3 bases: TGTGCCAGCAGTTGGCAGGGCTCGGGTGAGCAGTTCTTC. Protein: CASSWQGSGEQFF.

This chain links TRBV7-2 with TRBJ2-3; no clear D gene. Germline CDR1 reads SGHTA; CDR2 reads FQGNSA. The CDR3 consists of 12 residues. The V end was cut by 5 bases, the J end by 2 bases, with 5 bases between. CDR3: CASSTYTDTQYF. CDR3 nucleotides: TGTGCCAGCAGCACCTACACAGATACGCAGTATTTT.

This clone has a single count. The DNA for the CDR3 is TGTGCCTGGAGGCAGGGGCGCCAGTACTTC. As protein: CAWRQGRQYF. This rearrangement joins TRBV30 to TRBJ2-5, with D perhaps TRBD1 (6 bases). Deletions cut 3 bases from V and 10 bases from J, with 9 bases between. The V gene's germline CDR1 is GTSNPN and CDR2 SVGIG (reference sequence). This CDR3 spans 10 amino acids.

The CDR3 DNA reads TGCAGCGTTGAAGTGGCAAGCTATGGCTACACCTTC. Its protein is CSVEVASYGYTF. The chain links TRBV29-1 to TRBJ1-2; D uncertain. CDR1 is SQVTM and CDR2 is ANQGSEA in the germline V gene. The CDR3 runs to 12 residues. Trimming shortened V by 1 base and J by 4 bases, and 7 bases separated the two germline ends.

This clone was seen a handful of times. The CDR3 DNA sequence: TGTGCCAGCAGCCGCGCCGGGACAGCGAATTCACCCCTCCACTTT. It specifies CASSRAGTANSPLHF. The V gene is TRBV5-6, the J gene TRBJ1-6, with 7 bases matching TRBD1. This CDR3 contains 15 residues. Germline-derived CDR1 and CDR2 are SGHDT and YYEEEE. V shed 4 bases and J 7 bases; nucleotides not matched to a gene: 8. Looking up the rest from reference TRBV5-6 and TRBJ1-6 gives the full variable domain: DAGVTQSPTHLIKTRGQQVTLRCSPKSGHDTVSWYQQALGQGPQFIFQYYEEEERQRGNFPDRFSGHQFPNYSSELNVNALLLGDSALYLCASSRAGTANSPLHFGNGTRLTVT.

The CDR3 region has the DNA TGCAGCGTTGAAACGGGTCGGGGCACTGAAGCTTTCTTT. It codes for CSVETGRGTEAFF. The J gene is TRBJ1-1, the V gene TRBV29-1; no clear D gene. There are 13 residues in the CDR3. Germline V CDR1 and CDR2: SQVTM, ANQGSEA. Deletions cut 2 bases from V and 4 bases from J, with 11 bases between.

This chain connects TRBV5-4 to TRBJ2-7; the match to TRBD2 covers 9 bases. This CDR3 comprises 16 residues. V trimming: 4 bases; J trimming: 0 bases; junction bases outside the gene matches: 8. Germline-derived CDR1 and CDR2 are SGHNT and YYREEE (reference sequence). The DNA for the CDR3 is TGTGCCAGCAGCGGAGCTAGCGGGGAGAGCTCCTACGAGCAGTACTTC. Encoded protein: CASSGASGESSYEQYF.

V and J are TRBV23-1 and TRBJ1-5; the D is unclear. TRBV23-1 is assigned to the ORF class and has an uncertain function. V was clipped by 5 bases and J by 4 bases, with 6 bases between them. This CDR3 has 12 residues. CDR3 protein: CASSEVNQPQHF. CDR3 bases: TGCGCCAGCAGTGAGGTAAATCAGCCCCAGCATTTT.

The V call is TRBV9, the J call TRBJ1-2; D unclear. The CDR3 totals 13 residues. Trimming shortened V by 0 bases and J by 9 bases, and 12 bases separated the two germline ends. Looked up from germline, CDR1 is SGDLS and CDR2 is YYNGEE. CDR3 in amino acids: CASSVGGPGRYTF. For the CDR3, the DNA is TGTGCCAGCAGCGTAGGAGGGCCCGGACGCTACACCTTC.

The chain uses TRBV5-4 and TRBJ2-1, with D possibly TRBD2 on 5 matching bases. The germline V gene has CDR1 SGHNT and CDR2 YYREEE (reference sequence). V shed 0 bases and J shed 0 bases, with 10 bases lying between them. The CDR3 covers 16 residues. CDR3 protein: CASSLGGSSSYNEQFF. The DNA of the CDR3 is TGTGCCAGCAGCTTGGGCGGGTCCTCCTCCTACAATGAGCAGTTCTTC.

The genes are TRBV9 and TRBJ2-1; tentatively, D is TRBD1 (5 bases). Trimming took 0 bases from V and 5 from J, leaving 9 bases between them. Germline V CDR1 and CDR2: SGDLS, YYNGEE. The CDR3 sequence is 14 residues long. This CDR3 is CASSVVGQNNEQFF. The CDR3 DNA sequence: TGTGCCAGCAGCGTAGTGGGGCAGAACAATGAGCAGTTCTTC.

V and J are TRBV4-2 and TRBJ2-7; D possibly corresponds to TRBD1 (6 bases). Trimming cost V 4 bases and J 5 bases, with 15 bases left between them. Looked up from germline, CDR1 is LGHNA and CDR2 is YNFKEQ. The CDR3 is 14 residues long. The CDR3 DNA is TGTGCCAGCAGCCCCAAGAGGGGGTCGGACGAGCAGTACTTC. Its protein product is CASSPKRGSDEQYF.

This chain connects TRBV7-9 to TRBJ2-3, with no clear D. The CDR3 spans 13 residues. The germline gives CDR1 SEHNR, CDR2 FQNEAQ (reference sequence). Trimming shortened V by 5 bases and J by 6 bases, and 12 bases separated the two germline ends. CDR3 nucleotide sequence: TGTGCCAGCAGCACGACACCGACGGATACGCAGTATTTT. This encodes CASSTTPTDTQYF.

CDR3 amino acids: CASSSQGYEQYF. CDR3 coding DNA: TGCGCCAGCAGCTCACAGGGGTACGAGCAGTACTTC. This chain connects TRBV5-1 to TRBJ2-7; 7 bases agree with TRBD1. Germline CDR1 is SGHRS and CDR2 is YFSETQ. The CDR3 extends over 12 amino acids. J was trimmed by 4 bases and V by 3 bases; bases with no gene match: 1.

In its sample, this clone was seen once. This sequence joins TRBV30 and TRBJ1-5, with unresolved D. V gave up 8 bases and J gave up 2 bases, with 19 bases separating them. This CDR3 spans 15 amino acids. Germline CDR1 is GTSNPN and CDR2 is SVGIG (reference sequence). CDR3 residues: CAGRSKGLGNQPQHF. The CDR3 DNA is TGTGCCGGAAGATCCAAGGGTCTCGGCAATCAGCCCCAGCATTTT.

This chain uses TRBV19 with TRBJ1-5; no clear D gene. Deletions cut 0 bases from V and 0 bases from J, with 6 bases between. Germline V CDR1 and CDR2: LNHDA, SQIVND (reference sequence). The CDR3 is 15 residues long. The CDR3 DNA sequence: TGTGCCAGTAGTATAGAAGAAGATAGCAATCAGCCCCAGCATTTT. This codes for CASSIEEDSNQPQHF.

CDR3 sequence: CASSIVTARGETQYF. For the CDR3, the DNA is TGTGCCAGTAGTATTGTCACGGCTCGGGGGGAGACCCAGTACTTC. This chain connects TRBV19 to TRBJ2-5; TRBD2 is a possible D gene (6 bases). This CDR3 has 15 amino acids. Trimming cost V 3 bases and J 5 bases, with 16 bases left between them. Germline V gene data show CDR1 as LNHDA and CDR2 as SQIVND (reference sequence).

The sample holds one count of this clone. This chain connects TRBV30 to TRBJ2-6; the D gene could be TRBD1 or TRBD2 (5 bases each). Deletions cut 5 bases from V and 0 bases from J, with 17 bases between. The CDR3 length is 17 residues. Germline V gene lookup returns CDR1 GTSNPN and CDR2 SVGIG (reference sequence). CDR3 protein: CAWGLPGRFSGANVLTF. CDR3 coding DNA: TGTGCCTGGGGTCTACCGGGACGGTTCTCTGGGGCCAACGTCCTGACTTTC.

This chain joins TRBV7-9 and TRBJ2-7; perhaps TRBD1 as D (6 bases). CDR1 is SEHNR, CDR2 FQNEAQ, per germline (reference sequence). Trimming cost V 3 bases and J 6 bases, with 12 bases left between them. The CDR3 has 13 residues. The DNA for the CDR3 is TGTGCCAGCAGCTTGGGGCAGGGGCTCGAGCAGTACTTC. Translating it yields CASSLGQGLEQYF.

The chain recombines TRBV30 with TRBJ1-5; TRBD1 matches at 9 bases. Germline CDR1 GTSNPN, CDR2 SVGIG (reference sequence). The V gene end was trimmed by 2 bases and the J gene end by 0 bases; junction bases not matched to a gene: 8. This CDR3 is built from 17 residues. CDR3 region: CAWSPDRGLGSNQPQHF. The CDR3 nucleotides are TGTGCCTGGAGTCCGGACAGGGGATTGGGTAGCAATCAGCCCCAGCATTTT.

CDR3: CASSDSNIYGYTF. The CDR3 DNA reads TGTGCCAGCAGTGACAGCAATATCTATGGCTACACCTTC. The chain has TRBV6-5 and TRBJ1-2; TRBD1 might be the D (5 bases). Germline V gene sequence: CDR1 MNHEY, CDR2 SVGAGI. The CDR3 is made up of 13 amino acids. Trimming removed 5 bases from V and 4 bases from J, with 11 bases in between.

The rearrangement uses TRBV4-2 and TRBJ2-1; D is perhaps TRBD1 or TRBD2 (5 bases each). The germline V and J ends were trimmed by 4 bases and 2 bases, with 24 bases remaining between them. The CDR3 sequence is 19 residues long. Germline CDR1 and CDR2: LGHNA and YNFKEQ. CDR3 nucleotide sequence: TGTGCCAGCAGCCTCCACCAGCCCAGTGGGGGTAGAACCTACAATGAGCAGTTCTTC. It specifies CASSLHQPSGGRTYNEQFF.

The gene calls are TRBV7-8 and TRBJ2-7, with D possibly matching TRBD1 (6 bases). The germline V and J ends were trimmed by 6 bases and 3 bases, with 15 bases remaining between them. CDR3 size: 14 residues. Germline-derived CDR1 and CDR2 are SGHVS and FQNEAQ. The CDR3 DNA is TGTGCCAGCAGTGTCGACAGGATCCGCTACGAGCAGTACTTC. Protein sequence: CASSVDRIRYEQYF.

This clone was observed once. V and J are TRBV5-6 and TRBJ2-1, with 8 nucleotides matching TRBD1. Germline V gene data show CDR1 as SGHDT and CDR2 as YYEEEE. Trimming took 2 bases from V and 8 from J; bases not matched to a gene: 9. There are 15 residues in the CDR3. The DNA of the CDR3 is TGTGCCAGCAGCTTCGAGGACAGGGTTCTCGATGAGCAGTTCTTC. Its protein is CASSFEDRVLDEQFF.

The chain employs TRBV5-1 and TRBJ1-2; TRBD1 is a possible D gene (6 bases). V lost 0 bases to trimming and J lost 7 bases, with 16 bases between them. The CDR3 covers 15 residues. From germline, CDR1 is SGHRS and CDR2 YFSETQ. The CDR3 protein is CASSLASGARLGYTF. The CDR3 DNA is TGCGCCAGCAGCTTGGCTTCGGGGGCGCGTCTTGGCTACACCTTC.

V usage is TRBV29-1 and J usage is TRBJ1-6; D is undetermined. This CDR3 is built from 11 residues. The V end lost 7 bases, the J end lost 8 bases, and 9 bases lay between the germline ends. Germline V lookup: CDR1 SQVTM, CDR2 ANQGSEA. The CDR3 nucleotides are TGCAGCGCCGGGATGGATTCACCCCTCCACTTT. Translating gives CSAGMDSPLHF.

This chain connects TRBV2 to TRBJ2-1; D possibly corresponds to TRBD1 (6 bases). CDR1 and CDR2 (germline): SNHLY, FYNNEI. The CDR3 has 15 residues. Trimming left V 3 bases short and J 4 bases short, with 13 bases between. The CDR3 sequence: CASSDIRGQYNEQFF. In DNA, the CDR3 is TGTGCCAGCAGTGATATCAGGGGACAATACAATGAGCAGTTCTTC. Supplemented by reference TRBV2 and TRBJ2-1, the full variable domain reads EPEVTQTPSHQVTQMGQEVILRCVPISNHLYFYWYRQILGQKVEFLVSFYNNEISEKSEIFDDQFSVERPDGSNFTLKIRSTKLEDSAMYFCASSDIRGQYNEQFFGPGTRLTVL.

This clone was counted once. The rearrangement joins TRBV6-5 to TRBJ2-3; D is perhaps TRBD2 (5 bases). The CDR3 runs 14 residues. Germline-derived CDR1 and CDR2 are MNHEY and SVGAGI. Trimming stripped 5 bases from V and 6 bases from J, with 15 bases between. The CDR3 nucleotides read TGTGCCAGCAGTCCCGGAGGTGCTTTGGATACGCAGTATTTT. Translation: CASSPGGALDTQYF.

The gene calls are TRBV11-2 and TRBJ2-7, with D hard to call. V was pared by 1 base and J by 7 bases, with 8 bases between. CDR1 is SGHAT, CDR2 FQNNGV, per germline. The CDR3 totals 12 residues. This CDR3 reads CASSLAVGEQYF. CDR3 DNA: TGTGCCAGCAGCTTAGCTGTGGGGGAGCAGTACTTC.

The chain links TRBV27 to TRBJ2-7, with unresolved D. Trimming left V 7 bases short and J 6 bases short, with 19 bases between. CDR3 length: 14 residues. Germline CDR1 and CDR2: MNHEY and SMNVEV (reference sequence). Written as DNA, the CDR3 is TGTGCCAGCACCCCTGCTGCGGACGCGCGCGAGCAGTACTTC. Its translation: CASTPAADAREQYF.

The chain links TRBV19 to TRBJ2-3, with D maybe TRBD2 (6 bases). The ends were cut back, 5 bases at V and 5 bases at J, with 11 bases in the middle. Germline assignment: CDR1 LNHDA and CDR2 SQIVND (reference sequence). CDR3 length: 13 residues. The CDR3 spells CASSPGRGDTQYF. CDR3 nucleotide sequence: TGTGCCAGTAGTCCCGGGCGGGGAGATACGCAGTATTTT.

Only a few counts were recorded for this clone. The rearrangement uses TRBV29-1 and TRBJ1-2; perhaps TRBD1 as D (5 bases). The CDR3 is 14 residues long. Trimming shortened V by 6 bases and J by 6 bases, and 20 bases separated the two germline ends. Germline CDR1 reads SQVTM; CDR2 reads ANQGSEA. Here the CDR3 reads CSVAGDVGGNGYTF. CDR3 sequence (DNA): TGCAGCGTGGCTGGGGACGTCGGAGGGAATGGCTACACCTTC. Complete variable domain (other parts from reference TRBV29-1 and TRBJ1-2): SAVISQKPSRDICQRGTSLTIQCQVDSQVTMMFWYRQQPGQSLTLIATANQGSEATYESGFVIDKFPISRPNLTFSTLTVSNMSPEDSSIYLCSVAGDVGGNGYTFGSGTRLTVV.